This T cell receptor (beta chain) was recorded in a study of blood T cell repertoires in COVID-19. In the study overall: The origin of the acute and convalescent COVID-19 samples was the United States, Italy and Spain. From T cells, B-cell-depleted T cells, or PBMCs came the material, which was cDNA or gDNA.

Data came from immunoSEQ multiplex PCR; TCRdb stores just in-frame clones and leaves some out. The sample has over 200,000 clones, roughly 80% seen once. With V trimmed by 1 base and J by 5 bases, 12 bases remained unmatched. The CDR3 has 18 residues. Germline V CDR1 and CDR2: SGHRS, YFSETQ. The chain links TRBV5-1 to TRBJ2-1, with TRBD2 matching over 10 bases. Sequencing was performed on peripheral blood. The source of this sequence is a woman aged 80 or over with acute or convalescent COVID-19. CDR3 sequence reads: CASSLRASGSFGDNEQFF. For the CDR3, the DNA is TGCGCCAGCAGCTTGAGGGCTAGCGGGAGCTTTGGGGACAATGAGCAGTTCTTC.